Shown below are 26 T cell receptor beta chains from a single sample sequenced in a study of T cells in narcolepsy. TCRdb's copy holds only in-frame clones and misses some; the assay was immunoSEQ multiplex PCR. The sample has some 13,000 clones; about 88% are singletons. Sequenced: CD45RA- memory CD4+ T cells from PBMCs. Receptor source: a human donor with narcolepsy.

This clone was detected only once. CDR3 residues: CASALGGTYNEQFF. CDR3 sequence (DNA): TGTGCCAGCGCCCTGGGGGGAACCTACAATGAGCAGTTCTTC. The V and J genes are TRBV7-9 and TRBJ2-1; possible D gene TRBD2, 6 bases. This CDR3 contains 14 residues. Germline values: CDR1 SEHNR, CDR2 FQNEAQ (reference sequence). The germline V and J ends were trimmed by 8 bases and 2 bases, with 13 bases remaining between them.

In its sample, this clone was seen once. The V gene is TRBV15, the J gene TRBJ2-5; 10 bases map to TRBD2. The CDR3 consists of 16 residues. Per the germline V gene, CDR1 is LNHNV and CDR2 is YYDKDF (reference sequence). V was clipped by 4 bases and J by 3 bases; unmatched bases: 8. The CDR3 nucleotides read TGTGCCACCAGCATTGCCCCCAGCGGGAGGGAAGAGACCCAGTACTTC. Encoded protein: CATSIAPSGREETQYF.

V gene TRBV28 combines with J gene TRBJ1-2; tentative D call: TRBD1 (6 bases). The CDR3 consists of 12 residues. V lost 3 bases and J 8 bases, leaving 10 bases between the germline ends. Germline V gives CDR1 MDHEN, CDR2 SYDVKM. Here the CDR3 DNA reads TGTGCCAGCAGTTTTGGACAGCGGGGCTACACCTTC. The encoded protein is CASSFGQRGYTF.

The V and J genes are TRBV6-6 and TRBJ1-2; unclear D gene. Germline loops: CDR1 MNHNY, CDR2 SVGAGI (reference sequence). The V end was cut by 5 bases, the J end by 11 bases, with 18 bases between. The CDR3 consists of 13 residues. The CDR3 is CASSNEGLLYYTF. As DNA, the CDR3 is TGTGCCAGCAGTAACGAGGGATTGCTATATTACACCTTC.

The chain employs TRBV7-8 and TRBJ2-1; D call uncertain. This CDR3 contains 15 residues. V lost 3 bases and J lost 0, with 9 bases in between. Germline CDR1 reads SGHVS; CDR2 reads FQNEAQ. CDR3 amino acids: CASSFRVDSYNEQFF. CDR3 nucleotides: TGTGCCAGCAGCTTTCGGGTCGACTCCTACAATGAGCAGTTCTTC. The complete variable domain, with remaining parts taken from reference TRBV7-8 and TRBJ2-1, reads GAGVSQSPRYKVAKRGQDVALRCDPISGHVSLFWYQQALGQGPEFLTYFQNEAQLDKSGLPSDRFFAERPEGSVSTLKIQRTQQEDSAVYLCASSFRVDSYNEQFFGPGTRLTVL.

The V gene is TRBV7-8, the J gene TRBJ1-4; the D gene is possibly TRBD1 (5 bases). The germline CDR1 and CDR2 sequences are SGHVS and FQNEAQ. Deletions cut 8 bases from V and 8 bases from J, with 15 bases between. The CDR3 is 13 residues long. Written as DNA, the CDR3 is TGTGCCAGCTCCCGGGGCGGGAGCGAAAAACTGTTTTTT. It codes for CASSRGGSEKLFF. Together with reference TRBV7-8 and TRBJ1-4, the CDR3 gives the full variable domain: GAGVSQSPRYKVAKRGQDVALRCDPISGHVSLFWYQQALGQGPEFLTYFQNEAQLDKSGLPSDRFFAERPEGSVSTLKIQRTQQEDSAVYLCASSRGGSEKLFFGSGTQLSVL.

CDR3: CASSKEGTRASQLETQYF. CDR3 DNA: TGTGCCAGCAGCAAAGAGGGCACTCGGGCTAGCCAATTGGAGACCCAGTACTTC. The rearrangement links TRBV21-1 to TRBJ2-5; the table's D call, TRBD2, was not checked against the DNA. TRBV21-1 is tagged as a pseudogene. This CDR3 has 18 amino acids.

This sequence joins TRBV19 and TRBJ2-2, with D tentatively TRBD1 (5 bases). CDR3 length: 12 amino acids. V was shortened by 11 bases and J by 8 bases, with 15 bases between the two germline ends. Germline loops: CDR1 LNHDA, CDR2 SQIVND (reference sequence). The CDR3 DNA is TGTGCCTTAGGGTCCTCAGGGGGGGAGCTGTTTTTT. It is translated as CALGSSGGELFF.

The chain couples TRBV5-1 to TRBJ2-7, with 10 bases aligning to TRBD2. V was clipped by 1 base and J by 5 bases; unmatched bases: 9. The germline V gene has CDR1 SGHRS and CDR2 YFSETQ. The CDR3 spans 16 residues. The DNA for the CDR3 is TGCGCCAGCAGCTTGAGGGTCAGCGGGAGGGTCAACGAGCAGTACTTC. Amino acid sequence: CASSLRVSGRVNEQYF.

The chain recombines TRBV6-1 with TRBJ2-5; TRBD2 might be the D (6 bases). The germline V gene has CDR1 MNHNS and CDR2 SASEGT. This CDR3 has 15 residues. Trimming shortened V by 7 bases and J by 1 base, and 16 bases separated the two germline ends. In nucleotides, the CDR3 is TGTGCCAGCACCCCGATTAACGGGGGCCAAGAGACCCAGTACTTC. Protein sequence: CASTPINGGQETQYF.

CDR3 nucleotides: TGCGCCAGCAGTCCGCGCGGTGGTTCTGGAAACACCATATATTTT. Translating it yields CASSPRGGSGNTIYF. The gene calls are TRBV5-1 and TRBJ1-3; unclear D gene. The CDR3 length is 15 residues. The V and J ends lost 5 bases and 1 base respectively, with 13 bases between them. From germline, CDR1 is SGHRS and CDR2 YFSETQ. Looking up the rest from reference TRBV5-1 and TRBJ1-3 gives the full variable domain: KAGVTQTPRYLIKTRGQQVTLSCSPISGHRSVSWYQQTPGQGLQFLFEYFSETQRNKGNFPGRFSGRQFSNSRSEMNVSTLELGDSALYLCASSPRGGSGNTIYFGEGSWLTVV.

This chain joins TRBV7-9 and TRBJ1-2, with unresolved D. CDR1 SEHNR and CDR2 FQNEAQ come from the germline V gene (reference sequence). The CDR3 spans 14 residues. Deletions cut 4 bases from V and 0 bases from J, with 9 bases between. The CDR3 region is CASSSRQTNYGYTF. The DNA of the CDR3 is TGTGCCAGCAGCTCCCGCCAGACTAACTATGGCTACACCTTC.

This clone was recorded only once. The chain links TRBV19 to TRBJ2-1; TRBD2 matches at 7 bases. The CDR3 is 15 residues long. The germline CDR1 and CDR2 sequences are LNHDA and SQIVND (reference sequence). The J segment lost 3 bases and the V segment lost 2 bases, leaving 4 bases of the junction unmatched. Here the CDR3 DNA reads TGTGCCAGTAGTATAAATCGGGACTACTACAATGAGCAGTTCTTC. Translated: CASSINRDYYNEQFF.

A single count supports this clone. The gene calls are TRBV28 and TRBJ2-7, with D perhaps matching TRBD1 (5 bases). The CDR3 spans 15 residues. The V and J ends lost 6 bases and 0 bases respectively, with 15 bases between them. Germline V gene lookup returns CDR1 MDHEN and CDR2 SYDVKM. For the CDR3, the DNA is TGTGCCAGCAGGACACAGGAACGGAACTCCTACGAGCAGTACTTC. Residues: CASRTQERNSYEQYF.

This clone has just one count. The genes are TRBV5-1 and TRBJ1-4; 7 nucleotides line up with TRBD1. V dropped 5 bases and J dropped 8; count of bases not matched to a gene: 9. The CDR3 spans 14 residues. The V gene's germline CDR1 is SGHRS and CDR2 YFSETQ. As DNA, the CDR3 is TGCGCCAGCAGGGAAGGGGGCGGAGAAGAAAAACTGTTTTTT. It is translated as CASREGGGEEKLFF.

The V and J genes are TRBV5-1 and TRBJ1-1; possibly TRBD1 for D (5 bases). This CDR3 is built from 13 residues. Trimming pared 4 bases from V and 4 bases from J, leaving 11 bases between. Per germline, CDR1 SGHRS and CDR2 YFSETQ. CDR3 bases: TGCGCCAGCAGCCGCCAGGGTAGCACTGAAGCTTTCTTT. Translating gives CASSRQGSTEAFF.

This chain connects TRBV18 to TRBJ1-2, with a possible D match to TRBD1 (5 bases). CDR1 and CDR2 from the germline V gene are KGHSH and LQKENI. V shed 1 base and J shed 4 bases, with 10 bases lying between them. CDR3 size: 14 residues. CDR3 in DNA: TGTGCCAGCTCACCACTGGGGGAGGCCTATGGCTACACCTTC. Translation gives CASSPLGEAYGYTF.

This chain joins TRBV7-2 and TRBJ2-7; 11 bases agree with TRBD2. The CDR3 totals 17 residues. The germline CDR1 and CDR2 sequences are SGHTA and FQGNSA. J was trimmed by 2 bases and V by 3 bases; bases with no gene match: 9. CDR3 in amino acids: CASSLRPTSGSPYEQYF. DNA of the CDR3: TGTGCCAGCAGCTTGAGGCCTACTAGCGGGAGCCCCTACGAGCAGTACTTC.

The chain recombines TRBV5-5 with TRBJ2-2; D is unresolved. Germline V gene sequence: CDR1 SGHKS, CDR2 YYEKEE (reference sequence). CDR3 length: 12 amino acids. Trimming left V 3 bases short and J 6 bases short, with 6 bases between. CDR3 nucleotides: TGTGCCAGCAGCTCACGAGCCGGGGAGCTGTTTTTT. Translation gives CASSSRAGELFF.

This sequence joins TRBV6-5 and TRBJ1-2; unclear D gene. V was trimmed by 4 bases and J by 7 bases, leaving 13 bases between them. CDR3 length equals 13 residues. The germline V gene has CDR1 MNHEY and CDR2 SVGAGI. The CDR3: CASSSAWTAGYTF. CDR3 in DNA: TGTGCCAGCAGTTCTGCTTGGACTGCTGGCTACACCTTC.

The chain employs TRBV4-1 and TRBJ2-7; 9 bases are shared with TRBD2. Unmatched junction bases numbered 10, after V lost 4 bases and J lost 3 bases. The CDR3 covers 16 residues. Germline V CDR1 and CDR2: MGHRA, YSYEKL. The DNA for the CDR3 is TGCGCCAGCAGCCCAGTTCAGAGCGGGAGGTACTACGAGCAGTACTTC. Its translation is CASSPVQSGRYYEQYF.

This chain links TRBV7-8 with TRBJ1-2, with 9 bases fitting TRBD1. Germline V gene sequence: CDR1 SGHVS, CDR2 FQNEAQ. This CDR3 is built from 16 residues. The V segment lost 5 bases and the J segment 2 bases; nucleotides outside the gene matches: 9. The CDR3 DNA sequence: TGTGCCAGCAGCCGGGACAGGGTAGTAAGGAACTATGGCTACACCTTC. It translates to CASSRDRVVRNYGYTF.

V gene TRBV27 combines with J gene TRBJ2-3; TRBD2 matches at 8 bases. J lost 1 base, V lost 5 bases, and 8 bases had no gene match. The germline V gene encodes CDR1 MNHEY and CDR2 SMNVEV (reference sequence). This CDR3 is built from 16 residues. Here the CDR3 reads CASSPQREWGTDTQYF. CDR3 bases: TGTGCCAGCAGTCCCCAGCGGGAGTGGGGCACAGATACGCAGTATTTT.

The chain combines TRBV14 with TRBJ2-1; 7 nucleotides line up with TRBD1. The CDR3 totals 16 residues. After removal of 2 bases from V and 7 bases from J, the junction contained 11 bases not matched to a gene. Germline CDR1 reads SGHDN; CDR2 reads FVKESK. CDR3 bases: TGTGCCAGCAGCCAAAGACAGGGTGAAATCACAAATGAGCAGTTCTTC. This translates into CASSQRQGEITNEQFF.

The chain has TRBV19 and TRBJ1-5; no firm D call. Looked up from germline, CDR1 is LNHDA and CDR2 is SQIVND (reference sequence). This CDR3 comprises 13 residues. V gave up 3 bases and J gave up 3 bases, with 6 bases separating them. The CDR3 loop is CASSIRYNQPQHF. The DNA for the CDR3 is TGTGCCAGTAGTATCAGGTACAATCAGCCCCAGCATTTT.

V gene TRBV7-2 combines with J gene TRBJ1-3; 8 nucleotides agree with TRBD1. The CDR3 is made up of 16 amino acids. In germline, CDR1 is SGHTA, CDR2 FQGNSA. Trimming cost V 5 bases and J 1 base; bases outside gene matches: 7. CDR3 sequence: CASSEQGQASGNTIYF. The CDR3 DNA is TGTGCCAGCAGCGAACAGGGACAGGCTTCTGGAAACACCATATATTTT.